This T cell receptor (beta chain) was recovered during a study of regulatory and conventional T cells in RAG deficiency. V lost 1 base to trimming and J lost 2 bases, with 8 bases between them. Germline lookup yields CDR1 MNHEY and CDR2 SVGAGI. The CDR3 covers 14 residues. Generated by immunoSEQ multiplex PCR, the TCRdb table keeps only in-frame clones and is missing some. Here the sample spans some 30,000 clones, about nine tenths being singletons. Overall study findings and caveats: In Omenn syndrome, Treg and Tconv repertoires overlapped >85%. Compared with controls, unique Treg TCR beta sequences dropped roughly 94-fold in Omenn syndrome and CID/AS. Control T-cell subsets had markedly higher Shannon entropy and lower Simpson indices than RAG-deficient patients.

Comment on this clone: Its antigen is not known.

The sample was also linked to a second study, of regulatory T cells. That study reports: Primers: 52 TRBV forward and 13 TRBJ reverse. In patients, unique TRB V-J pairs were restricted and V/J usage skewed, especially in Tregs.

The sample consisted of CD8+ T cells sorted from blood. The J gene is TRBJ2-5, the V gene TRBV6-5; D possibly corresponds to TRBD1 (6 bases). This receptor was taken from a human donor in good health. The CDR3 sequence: CASSYWGLQETQYF. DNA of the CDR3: TGTGCCAGCAGTTACTGGGGGCTGCAAGAGACCCAGTACTTC.